The source of this T cell receptor beta chain is a study of cytomegalovirus exposure and HLA in healthy donors. The CDR3 runs 16 residues. Per the germline V gene, CDR1 is LGHNA and CDR2 is YSLEER. V was trimmed by 6 bases and J by 8 bases, leaving 25 bases between them. This PCR relied on a set of 60 Vbeta primers and 13 Jbeta primers. Using immunoSEQ multiplex PCR, the repertoire was profiled, and TCRdb retains in-frame clones only, with some absent. Counted here are some 160,000 clones, roughly four fifths occurring once; the ten biggest clones make up 0.5% to 0.55%. The J gene is TRBJ1-2, the V gene TRBV4-3, with TRBD1 as a possible D gene (5 bases). The source material was PBMCs. The sequence came from a woman aged 50 to 65 in good health and CMV-seronegative. This chain's CDR3 is CASSRITGLPSDGYTF. The CDR3 DNA sequence: TGCGCCAGCAGTCGGATAACGGGACTCCCCAGCGACGGCTACACCTTC.